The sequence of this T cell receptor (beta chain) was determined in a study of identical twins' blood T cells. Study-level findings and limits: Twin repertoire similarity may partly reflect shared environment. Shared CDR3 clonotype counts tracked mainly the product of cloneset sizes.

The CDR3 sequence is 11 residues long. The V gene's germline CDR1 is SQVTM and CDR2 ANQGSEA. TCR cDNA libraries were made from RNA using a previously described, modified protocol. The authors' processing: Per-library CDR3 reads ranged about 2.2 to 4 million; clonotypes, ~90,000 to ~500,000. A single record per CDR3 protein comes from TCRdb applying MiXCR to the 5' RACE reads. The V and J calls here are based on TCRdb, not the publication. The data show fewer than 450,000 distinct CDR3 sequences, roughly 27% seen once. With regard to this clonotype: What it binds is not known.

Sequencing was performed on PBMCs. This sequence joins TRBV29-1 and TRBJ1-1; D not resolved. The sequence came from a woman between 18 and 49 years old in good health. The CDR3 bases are TGCAGTGCGGCAATGAACACTGAAGCTTTCTTT. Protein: CSAAMNTEAFF. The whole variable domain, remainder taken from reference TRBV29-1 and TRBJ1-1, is SAVISQKPSRDICQRGTSLTIQCQVDSQVTMMFWYRQQPGQSLTLIATANQGSEATYESGFVIDKFPISRPNLTFSTLTVSNMSPEDSSIYLCSAAMNTEAFFGQGTRLTVV.